One sample yielded the 8 T cell receptor beta chains listed below, sequenced in a study of T cell changes during pregnancy in multiple sclerosis. Only in-frame clones appear in the TCRdb table, and some are missing; sequencing was by immunoSEQ multiplex PCR. The sample records roughly 14,000 clones, approximately 80% being singletons. The specimen comprised CD8+ T cells from peripheral blood mononuclear cells, sampled after pregnancy. The source is a female donor in good health, enrolled as a control in a pregnancy study.

This clone came up once. The rearrangement joins TRBV6-5 to TRBJ1-2; D perhaps matches TRBD1 (6 bases). CDR3 length equals 12 residues. V shed 4 bases and J shed 7 bases, with 10 bases lying between them. CDR1 is MNHEY, CDR2 SVGAGI, per germline. The CDR3 sequence: CASSSDSRGYTF. CDR3 nucleotides: TGTGCCAGCAGTTCGGACAGCCGTGGCTACACCTTC.

The chain uses TRBV9 and TRBJ1-2, with 7 bases aligning to TRBD1. The V gene's germline CDR1 is SGDLS and CDR2 YYNGEE. Trimming removed 2 bases from V and 6 bases from J; junction bases left unmatched: 16. CDR3 length: 17 amino acids. CDR3 amino acids: CASSVPPEKGASDGYTF. The DNA of the CDR3 is TGTGCCAGCAGCGTCCCCCCGGAGAAGGGGGCGAGTGATGGCTACACCTTC.

This clone was counted a single time. The chain links TRBV15 to TRBJ1-1; TRBD1 matches 8 bases. This CDR3 has 16 amino acids. CDR1 and CDR2 from the germline V gene are LNHNV and YYDKDF (reference sequence). The V and J ends lost 1 base and 1 base, in that order; junction bases with no gene match: 5. The CDR3 here is CATSRGVRGQNTEAFF. CDR3 nucleotides: TGTGCCACCAGCAGAGGCGTCAGGGGGCAGAACACTGAAGCTTTCTTT.

J is TRBJ1-1 and V is TRBV19; D may be TRBD1 (5 bases). V gave up 7 bases and J gave up 1 base, with 13 bases separating them. CDR3 length: 14 residues. CDR1 and CDR2 (germline): LNHDA, SQIVND (reference sequence). Here the CDR3 reads CASITGGANTEAFF. CDR3 DNA: TGTGCCAGTATCACAGGAGGGGCGAACACTGAAGCTTTCTTT.

This clone appeared many times. The chain couples TRBV6-4 to TRBJ1-1; D might be TRBD1 (5 bases). The V and J ends lost 6 bases and 3 bases respectively, with 20 bases between them. There are 16 residues in the CDR3. Germline assignment: CDR1 MRHNA and CDR2 SNTAGT. CDR3 sequence: CASRKDVGGGDTEAFF. In DNA form, the CDR3 reads TGTGCCAGCAGAAAGGACGTCGGAGGAGGGGACACTGAAGCTTTCTTT.

The V call is TRBV30, the J call TRBJ1-5; 9 nucleotides match TRBD1. The CDR3 consists of 13 residues. Trimming removed 3 bases from V and 7 bases from J; junction bases left unmatched: 4. The germline V gene encodes CDR1 GTSNPN and CDR2 SVGIG (reference sequence). This CDR3 reads CAWSEQGAQPQHF. The CDR3 nucleotides are TGTGCCTGGAGCGAACAGGGGGCCCAGCCCCAGCATTTT.

This clone was seen a handful of times. The chain combines TRBV30 with TRBJ1-5; TRBD1 might be the D (6 bases). The CDR3 loop spans 14 amino acids. CDR1 is GTSNPN and CDR2 is SVGIG in the germline V gene (reference sequence). V was cut by 2 bases and J by 2 bases, with 10 bases left in between. The CDR3 sequence is CAWSPGAGNQPQHF. CDR3 nucleotide sequence: TGTGCCTGGAGTCCAGGGGCCGGCAATCAGCCCCAGCATTTT.

Notes on this clone: Different DNA sequences within this sample yield the same CDR3. The chain couples TRBV5-1 to TRBJ1-1; D is possibly TRBD1 (6 bases). CDR3 length: 15 amino acids. V lost 0 bases to trimming and J lost 0 bases, with 9 bases between them. Germline CDR1 and CDR2: SGHRS and YFSETQ. CDR3 coding DNA: TGCGCCAGCAGCTTGGCCCAGGGGATGAACACTGAAGCTTTCTTT. It codes for CASSLAQGMNTEAFF.